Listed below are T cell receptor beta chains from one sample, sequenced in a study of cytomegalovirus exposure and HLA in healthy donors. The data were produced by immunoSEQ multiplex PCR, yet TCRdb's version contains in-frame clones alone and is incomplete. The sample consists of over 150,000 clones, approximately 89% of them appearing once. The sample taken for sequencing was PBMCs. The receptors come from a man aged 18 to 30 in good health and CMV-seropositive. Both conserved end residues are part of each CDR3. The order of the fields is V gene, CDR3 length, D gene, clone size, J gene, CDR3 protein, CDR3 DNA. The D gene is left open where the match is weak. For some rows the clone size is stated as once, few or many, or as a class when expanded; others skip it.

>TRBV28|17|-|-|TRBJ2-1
CASSLPRRGGGTNEQFF
TGTGCCAGCAGTTTACCTCGAAGGGGAGGGGGTACCAATGAGCAGTTCTTC
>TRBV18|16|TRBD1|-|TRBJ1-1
CASSLTQGAKNTEAFF
TGTGCCAGCTCACTTACACAGGGGGCTAAGAACACTGAAGCTTTCTTT
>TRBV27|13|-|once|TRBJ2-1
CASSLSGWDEQFF
TGTGCCAGCAGTTTATCGGGCTGGGATGAGCAGTTCTTC
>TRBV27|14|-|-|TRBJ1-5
CASRGGGPNQPQHF
TGTGCCAGCAGAGGGGGGGGACCTAATCAGCCCCAGCATTTT
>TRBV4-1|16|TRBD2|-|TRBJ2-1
CASSQGKRGTYNEQFF
TGCGCCAGCAGCCAAGGGAAGCGGGGGACCTACAATGAGCAGTTCTTC
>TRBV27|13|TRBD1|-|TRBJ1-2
CASRFQGAGGYTF
TGTGCCAGCCGATTCCAGGGGGCTGGCGGCTACACCTTC
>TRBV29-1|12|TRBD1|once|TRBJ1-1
CSGGQAISEAFF
TGCAGCGGGGGACAGGCTATATCTGAAGCTTTCTTT
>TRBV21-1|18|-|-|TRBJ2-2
CAEVYGLAIAKNTGELFF
TGTGCCGAAGTCTATGGACTAGCGATTGCTAAGAACACCGGGGAGCTGTTTTTT
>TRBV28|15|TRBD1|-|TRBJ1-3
CASSFRGPSGNTIYF
TGTGCCAGCAGTTTTAGGGGGCCAAGTGGAAACACCATATATTTT
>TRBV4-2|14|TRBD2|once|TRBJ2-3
CASSPREGTDTQYF
TGTGCCAGCAGCCCCCGGGAGGGGACAGATACGCAGTATTTT
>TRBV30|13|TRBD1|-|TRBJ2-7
CAWMPDRIHEQYF
TGTGCCTGGATGCCGGACAGGATACACGAGCAGTACTTC
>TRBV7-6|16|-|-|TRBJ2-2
CASSQLARTNTGELFF
TGTGCCAGCAGCCAGTTAGCCCGGACGAACACCGGGGAGCTGTTTTTT
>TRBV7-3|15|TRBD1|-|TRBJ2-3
CASSLQGAGTDTQYF
TGTGCCAGCAGCTTACAGGGGGCGGGCACAGATACGCAGTATTTT